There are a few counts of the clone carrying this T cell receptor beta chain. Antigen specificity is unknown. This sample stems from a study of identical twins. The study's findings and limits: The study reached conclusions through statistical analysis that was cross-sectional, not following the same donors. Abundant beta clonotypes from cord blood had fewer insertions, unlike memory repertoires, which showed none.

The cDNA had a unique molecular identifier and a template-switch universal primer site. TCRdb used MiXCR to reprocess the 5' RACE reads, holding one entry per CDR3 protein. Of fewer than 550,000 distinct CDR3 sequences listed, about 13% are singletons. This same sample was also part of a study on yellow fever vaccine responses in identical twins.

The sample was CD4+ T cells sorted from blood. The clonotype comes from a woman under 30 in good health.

The CDR3 coding sequence is TGTGCCAGCAGCCCAAGGTGGGGTTATGGCTACACCTTC. It is translated as CASSPRWGYGYTF. J is TRBJ1-2 and V is TRBV14; no firm D call. The germline CDR1 and CDR2 sequences are SGHDN and FVKESK. This CDR3 comprises 13 residues. Trimming pared 4 bases from V and 5 bases from J, leaving 11 bases between.